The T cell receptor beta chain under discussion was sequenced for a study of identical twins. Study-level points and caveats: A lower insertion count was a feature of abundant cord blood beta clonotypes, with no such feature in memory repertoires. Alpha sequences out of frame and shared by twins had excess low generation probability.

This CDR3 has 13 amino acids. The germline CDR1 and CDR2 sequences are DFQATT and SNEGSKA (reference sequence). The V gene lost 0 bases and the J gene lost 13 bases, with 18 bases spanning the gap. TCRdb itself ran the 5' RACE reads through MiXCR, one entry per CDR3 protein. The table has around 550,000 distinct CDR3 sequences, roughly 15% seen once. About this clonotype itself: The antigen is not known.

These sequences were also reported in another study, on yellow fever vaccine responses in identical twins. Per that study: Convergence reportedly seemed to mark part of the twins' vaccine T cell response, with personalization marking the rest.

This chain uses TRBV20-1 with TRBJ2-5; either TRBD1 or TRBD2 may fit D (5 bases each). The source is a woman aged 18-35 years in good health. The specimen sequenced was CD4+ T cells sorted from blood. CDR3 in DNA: TGCAGTGCTAGAGATCCCCTGGGACCTAAGCCGTACTTC. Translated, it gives CSARDPLGPKPYF.